This record concerns one T cell receptor beta chain sequence. No antigen is known for it. Sequenced by immunoSEQ multiplex PCR; TCRdb stores in-frame clones only, minus some. The repertoire holds several thousand clones, with roughly three quarters as singletons. This specimen belongs to a study of PD-1 blockade in classical Hodgkin lymphoma. Sample time point: cycle 4 day 1 (C4D1), after less than 7 weeks of nivolumab. All trial patients relapsed after autologous stem cell transplantation. The study purified CD4+ T cells from thawed PBMCs using magnetic negative selection. Notes on the study in general: Nothing has yet pinned down what causes the repertoire differences, possibly disease activity or prior therapy. CD4+ TCR diversity rose significantly by C4D1, and CD8+ TCR diversity did not. The study found complete responders had baseline diversity similar to newly diagnosed patients.

V lost 1 base, J lost 5 bases, and 8 bases stayed unmatched. This CDR3 contains 17 residues. CDR1 and CDR2 (germline): SNHLY, FYNNEI. This receptor was obtained from a human donor with classical Hodgkin lymphoma. This chain uses TRBV2 with TRBJ2-2; 9 nucleotides match TRBD1. Specimen: CD4+ T cells from blood, collected before the fourth cycle of nivolumab. CDR3 in amino acids: CASSEDFGTGRTGELFF. The CDR3 DNA sequence: TGTGCCAGCAGTGAAGATTTCGGGACAGGGCGGACCGGGGAGCTGTTTTTT.